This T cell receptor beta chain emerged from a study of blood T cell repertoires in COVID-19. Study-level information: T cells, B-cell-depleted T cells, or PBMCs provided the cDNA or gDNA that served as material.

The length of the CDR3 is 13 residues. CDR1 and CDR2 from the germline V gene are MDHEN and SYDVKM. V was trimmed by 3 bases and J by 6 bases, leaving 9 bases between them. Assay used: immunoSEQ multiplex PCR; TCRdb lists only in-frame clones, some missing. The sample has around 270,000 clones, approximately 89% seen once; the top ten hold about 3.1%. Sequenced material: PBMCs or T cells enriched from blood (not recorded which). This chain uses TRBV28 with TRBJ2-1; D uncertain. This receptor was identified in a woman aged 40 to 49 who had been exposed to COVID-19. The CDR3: CASSLWQTNEQFF. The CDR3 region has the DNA TGTGCCAGCAGTTTGTGGCAAACCAATGAGCAGTTCTTC.